Listed here is a single T cell receptor beta chain. Antigen unknown. TCRdb's table, derived via immunoSEQ multiplex PCR, lists solely in-frame clones and lacks some. This table holds some 130,000 clones, roughly 90% found once. CDR1 is MGHRA and CDR2 is YSYEKL in the germline V gene. The ends were cut back, 1 base at V and 4 bases at J, with 14 bases in the middle. The CDR3 has 15 residues. The sample is drawn from a study of PD-1 blockade in mismatch repair-deficient tumors. Study-level findings and limits: After pembrolizumab, tumor-resident clones rose rapidly, then generally contracted before radiologic responses.

The TCR sequence derives from an adult with mismatch repair-deficient cancer. This specimen was peripheral blood, taken just over 70 weeks after starting pembrolizumab. The chain uses TRBV4-1 and TRBJ2-7; D may be TRBD1 or TRBD2 (5 bases each). The CDR3 loop reads CASSQVWGSDYEQYF. The CDR3, as DNA: TGCGCCAGCAGCCAAGTTTGGGGGAGTGATTACGAGCAGTACTTC.